This T cell receptor (beta chain) was documented in a study of T cells in Graves' hyperthyroidism and ophthalmopathy. Authors of the study amplified TCR beta CDR3 regions from RNA transcripts. A first-round RT-PCR of the TCR CDR3 used the HTBI primer set. TCRdb re-analysed the multiplex PCR reads in MiXCR, keeping a single row per CDR3 protein. The sample shows around 450,000 distinct CDR3 sequences, 15% to 19% of them seen only once. This clonotype came up a few times. The sequence came from a woman aged 18-29 years with Graves' hyperthyroidism. Source material: blood.

CDR3 in DNA: TGCAGTGCTAGTGACCGGGACGCCGCCTCCTACGAGCAGTACTTC. The encoded protein is CSASDRDAASYEQYF. The rearrangement joins TRBV20-1 to TRBJ2-7, with D possibly called TRBD1 or TRBD2 (5 bases each). The CDR3 has 15 residues. Per germline, CDR1 DFQATT and CDR2 SNEGSKA (reference sequence). Trimming stripped 3 bases from V and 0 bases from J, with 15 bases between.